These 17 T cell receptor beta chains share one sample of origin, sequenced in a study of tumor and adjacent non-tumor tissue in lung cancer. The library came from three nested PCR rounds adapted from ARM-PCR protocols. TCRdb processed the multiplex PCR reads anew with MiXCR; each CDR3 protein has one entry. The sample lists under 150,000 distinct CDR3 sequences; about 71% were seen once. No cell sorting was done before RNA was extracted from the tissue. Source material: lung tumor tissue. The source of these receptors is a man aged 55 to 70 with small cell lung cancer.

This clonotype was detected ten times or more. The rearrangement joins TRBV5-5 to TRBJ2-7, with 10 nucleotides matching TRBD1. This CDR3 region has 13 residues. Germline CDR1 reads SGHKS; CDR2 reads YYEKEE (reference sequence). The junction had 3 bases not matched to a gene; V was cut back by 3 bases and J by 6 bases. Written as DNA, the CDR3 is TGTGCCAGCAGCTGGACAGGGGGAAGCGAGCAGTACTTC. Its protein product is CASSWTGGSEQYF.

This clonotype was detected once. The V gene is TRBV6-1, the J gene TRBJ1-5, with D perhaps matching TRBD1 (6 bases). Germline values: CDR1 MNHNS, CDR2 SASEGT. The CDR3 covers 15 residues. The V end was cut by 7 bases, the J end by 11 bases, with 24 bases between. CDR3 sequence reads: CASNTKPQGPRAQHF. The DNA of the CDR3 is TGTGCCAGCAATACAAAGCCGCAGGGGCCACGGGCCCAGCATTTT.

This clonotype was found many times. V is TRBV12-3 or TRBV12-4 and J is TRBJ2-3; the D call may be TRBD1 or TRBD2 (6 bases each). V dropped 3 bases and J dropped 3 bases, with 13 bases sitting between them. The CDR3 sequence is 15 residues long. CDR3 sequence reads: CASSFWGARTDTQYF. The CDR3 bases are TGTGCCAGCAGTTTCTGGGGGGCGCGGACAGATACGCAGTATTTT.

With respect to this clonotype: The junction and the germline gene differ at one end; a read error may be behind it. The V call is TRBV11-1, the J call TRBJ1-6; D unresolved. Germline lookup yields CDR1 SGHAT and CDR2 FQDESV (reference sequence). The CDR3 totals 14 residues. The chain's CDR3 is CPSNRSGEGSLLHF. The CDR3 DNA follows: TGTCCCAGCAACCGCAGTGGTGAGGGTTCACTCCTCCACTTT.

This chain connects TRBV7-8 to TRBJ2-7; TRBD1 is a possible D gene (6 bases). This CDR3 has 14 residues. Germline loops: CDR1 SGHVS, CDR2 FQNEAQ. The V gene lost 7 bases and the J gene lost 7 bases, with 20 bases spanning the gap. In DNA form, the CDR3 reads TGTGCCAGCACCCGATTGTTAACTAGGGGGGAGCAGTACGTC. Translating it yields CASTRLLTRGEQYV.

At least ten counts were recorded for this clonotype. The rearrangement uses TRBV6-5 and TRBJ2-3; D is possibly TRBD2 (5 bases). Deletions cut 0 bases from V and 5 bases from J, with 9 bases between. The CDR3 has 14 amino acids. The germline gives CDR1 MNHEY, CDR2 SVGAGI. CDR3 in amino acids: CASSYSQRQDTQYF. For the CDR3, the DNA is TGTGCCAGCAGTTACTCTCAGCGGCAAGATACGCAGTATTTT.

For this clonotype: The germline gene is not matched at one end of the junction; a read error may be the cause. CDR3 nucleotides: TGTCCCAGCAGAACGACAGGGGACCAGCCCCAGCATTTT. It encodes CPSRTTGDQPQHF. The chain employs TRBV6-5 and TRBJ1-5; 8 nucleotides align to TRBD1. CDR1 is MNHEY and CDR2 is SVGAGI in the germline V gene. CDR3 length: 13 residues.

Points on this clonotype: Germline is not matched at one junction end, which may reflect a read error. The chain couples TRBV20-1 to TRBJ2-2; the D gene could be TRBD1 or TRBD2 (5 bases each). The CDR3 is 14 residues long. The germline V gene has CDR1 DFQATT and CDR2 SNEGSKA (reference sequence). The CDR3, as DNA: TGCAGTGCTAGAGATGCGAGGAGCTTCAGGGAGCTGTCTTTT. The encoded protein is CSARDARSFRELSF.

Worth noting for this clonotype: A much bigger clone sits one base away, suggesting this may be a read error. CDR3: CANSFTGEQFF. In DNA form, the CDR3 reads TGTGCCAACAGTTTCACCGGGGAGCAGTTCTTC. The chain joins TRBV12-3 or TRBV12-4 to TRBJ2-1, with D unresolved. This CDR3 contains 11 residues.

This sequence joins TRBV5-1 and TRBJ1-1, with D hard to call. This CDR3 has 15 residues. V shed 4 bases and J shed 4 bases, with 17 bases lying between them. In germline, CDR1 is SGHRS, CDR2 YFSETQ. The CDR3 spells CASSPEASIVTEAFF. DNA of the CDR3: TGCGCCAGCAGCCCCGAAGCCTCTATTGTCACTGAAGCTTTCTTT.

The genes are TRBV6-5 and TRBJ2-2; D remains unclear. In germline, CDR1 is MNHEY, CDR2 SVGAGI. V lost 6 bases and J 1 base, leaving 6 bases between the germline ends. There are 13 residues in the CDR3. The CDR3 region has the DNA TGTGCCAGCAGGATACTGAACACCGGGGAGCTGTTTTTT. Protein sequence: CASRILNTGELFF.

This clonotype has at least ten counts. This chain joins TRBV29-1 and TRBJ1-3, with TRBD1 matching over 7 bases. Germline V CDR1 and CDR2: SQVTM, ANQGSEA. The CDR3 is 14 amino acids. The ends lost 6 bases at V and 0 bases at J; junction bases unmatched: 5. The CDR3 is CSVLQGNSGNTIYF. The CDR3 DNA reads TGCAGCGTCTTACAGGGGAACTCTGGAAACACCATATATTTT.

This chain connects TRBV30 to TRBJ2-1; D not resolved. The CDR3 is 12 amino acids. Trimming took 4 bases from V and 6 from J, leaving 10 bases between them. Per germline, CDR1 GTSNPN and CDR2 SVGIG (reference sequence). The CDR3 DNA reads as TGTGCCTGGACAGCTCACCCCAATGAGCAGTTCTTC. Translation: CAWTAHPNEQFF. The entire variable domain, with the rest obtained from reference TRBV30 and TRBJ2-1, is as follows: SQTIHQWPATLVQPVGSPLSLECTVEGTSNPNLYWYRQAAGRGLQLLFYSVGIGQISSEVPQNLSASRPQDRQFILSSKKLLLSDSGFYLCAWTAHPNEQFFGPGTRLTVL.

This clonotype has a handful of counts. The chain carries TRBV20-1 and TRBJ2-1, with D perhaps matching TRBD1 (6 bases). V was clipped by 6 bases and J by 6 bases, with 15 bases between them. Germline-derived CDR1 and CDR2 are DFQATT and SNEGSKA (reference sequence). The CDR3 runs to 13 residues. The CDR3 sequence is CSADRRQVNEQFF. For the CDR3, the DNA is TGCAGTGCAGACAGGAGGCAGGTCAATGAGCAGTTCTTC.

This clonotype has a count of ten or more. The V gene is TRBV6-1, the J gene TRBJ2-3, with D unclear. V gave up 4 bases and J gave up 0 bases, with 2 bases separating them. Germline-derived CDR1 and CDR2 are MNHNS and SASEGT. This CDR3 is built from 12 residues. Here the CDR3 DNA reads TGTGCCAGCAGTGCTAGCACAGATACGCAGTATTTT. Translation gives CASSASTDTQYF.

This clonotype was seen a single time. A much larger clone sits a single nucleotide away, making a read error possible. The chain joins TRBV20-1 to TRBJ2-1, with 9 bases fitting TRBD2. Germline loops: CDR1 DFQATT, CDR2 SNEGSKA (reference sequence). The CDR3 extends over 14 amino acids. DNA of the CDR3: TGCAGTACTAGACCCGGACTAGCGATAAATGAGCAGTTCTTC. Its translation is CSTRPGLAINEQFF.

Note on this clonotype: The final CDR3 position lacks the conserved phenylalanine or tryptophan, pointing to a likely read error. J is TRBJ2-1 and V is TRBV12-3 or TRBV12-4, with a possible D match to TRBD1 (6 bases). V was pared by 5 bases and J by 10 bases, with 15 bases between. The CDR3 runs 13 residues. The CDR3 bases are TGTGCCAGCAGTCCGCAGTCAGGGGTCGAGCAGTTCTAC. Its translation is CASSPQSGVEQFY.